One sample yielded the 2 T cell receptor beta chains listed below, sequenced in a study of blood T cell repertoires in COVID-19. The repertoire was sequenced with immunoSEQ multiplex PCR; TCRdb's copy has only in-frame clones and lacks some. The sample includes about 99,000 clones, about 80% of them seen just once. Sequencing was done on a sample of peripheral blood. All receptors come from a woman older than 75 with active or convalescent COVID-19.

CDR3 amino acids: CASSARGQDTEAFF. The CDR3 DNA reads as TGCGCCAGCAGCGCCAGGGGGCAGGACACTGAAGCTTTCTTT. This chain links TRBV5-1 with TRBJ1-1, with 8 nucleotides matching TRBD1. In germline, CDR1 is SGHRS, CDR2 YFSETQ. V dropped 4 bases and J dropped 3; count of bases not matched to a gene: 5. The CDR3 is 14 amino acids.

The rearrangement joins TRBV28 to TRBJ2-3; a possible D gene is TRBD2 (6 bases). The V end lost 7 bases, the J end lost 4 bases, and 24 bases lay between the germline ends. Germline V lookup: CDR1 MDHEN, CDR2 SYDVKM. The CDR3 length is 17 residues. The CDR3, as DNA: TGTGCCAGCATATCCCGGGGAGGAGGGGACCCGGCAGATACGCAGTATTTT. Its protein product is CASISRGGGDPADTQYF.